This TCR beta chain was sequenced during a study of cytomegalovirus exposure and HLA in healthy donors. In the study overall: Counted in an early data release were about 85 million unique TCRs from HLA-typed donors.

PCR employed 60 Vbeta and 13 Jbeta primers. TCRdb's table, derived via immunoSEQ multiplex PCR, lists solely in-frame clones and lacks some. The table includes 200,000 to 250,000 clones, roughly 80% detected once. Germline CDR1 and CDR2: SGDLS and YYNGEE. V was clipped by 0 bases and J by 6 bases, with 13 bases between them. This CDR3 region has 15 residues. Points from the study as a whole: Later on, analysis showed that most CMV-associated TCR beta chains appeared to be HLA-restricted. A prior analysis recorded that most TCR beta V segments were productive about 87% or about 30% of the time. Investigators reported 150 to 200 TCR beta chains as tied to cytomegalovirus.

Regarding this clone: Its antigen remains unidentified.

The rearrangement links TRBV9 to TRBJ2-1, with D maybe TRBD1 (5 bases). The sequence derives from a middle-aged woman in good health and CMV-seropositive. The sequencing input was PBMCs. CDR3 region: CASSVGAGKTNEQFF. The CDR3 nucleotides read TGTGCCAGCAGCGTAGGGGCAGGGAAGACCAATGAGCAGTTCTTC.